The present entry profiles one TCR beta chain with its context. Amplifying from RNA transcripts, the study obtained TCR beta CDR3 regions. After a first-round RT-PCR with HTBI primers, a second-round multiplex PCR was run. TCRdb re-called the multiplex PCR reads through MiXCR, storing one row per CDR3 protein. This table has 650,000 to 900,000 distinct CDR3 sequences, around 40% appearing once. The data were obtained in a study of Graves' ophthalmopathy and Graves' hyperthyroidism. The CDR3 length is 12 residues. From germline, CDR1 is ENHRY and CDR2 SYGVKD. Trimming took 6 bases from V and 0 from J, leaving 6 bases between them. A duration under 3 months, NOSPECS ≥4, CAS ≥3 and moderate-to-severe activity characterized the donors with ophthalmopathy. It was on clinical symptoms, serum thyroxine, TRAb, thyroid ultrasound and orbital computed tomography that diagnosis relied. The authors isolated PBMCs from more than 9 ml of fresh peripheral blood.

This clonotype was sampled from an adult man with Graves' ophthalmopathy. This chain links TRBV10-3 with TRBJ2-7; D unclear. What was sequenced was peripheral blood. CDR3 in DNA: TGTGCCATCAGGCTCAGCTCCTACGAGCAGTACTTC. Amino acid sequence: CAIRLSSYEQYF.